Given below is one TCR beta chain in context. This CDR3 is built from 14 residues. The germline gives CDR1 SGHAT, CDR2 FQNNGV. Between the trimmed V and J ends, which lost 1 base and 2 bases, there was a span of 9 bases. The data derive from a study of T cell changes during pregnancy in multiple sclerosis. TCRdb's table, derived via immunoSEQ multiplex PCR, lists solely in-frame clones and lacks some. The sample lists some 69,000 clones, roughly 87% seen once, with approximately 2% in the top ten. Specimen: peripheral blood, collected in the second trimester of pregnancy. The V gene is TRBV11-2, the J gene TRBJ2-7, with D tentatively TRBD2 (5 bases). The receptor was isolated from a female donor in good health, enrolled as a control in a pregnancy study. CDR3 residues: CASSLAPGTYEQYF. The CDR3 DNA follows: TGTGCCAGCAGCTTAGCTCCGGGAACCTACGAGCAGTACTTC.